This TCR beta chain was captured by sequencing in a study of T cells and Merkel cell carcinoma outcomes (dated by TCRdb to about 2020). With respect to the entire study: In patients with Merkel cell carcinoma, researchers looked at whether the T-cell repertoire of the tumor, along with T-cell density, could predict clinical outcome.

A remark on this clone: This clone's antigen is unknown. No base quality information exists; no much larger clone differs at one position.

The CDR3 starts with the cysteine, ends with the phenylalanine, and has 15 residues. Left in the record is the CDR3 DNA by itself, 45 bases read in frame from the first base. CDR1 and CDR2 are read off the germline V gene (reference sequence) as SGHNT and YYREEE. V loses 0 bases of germline sequence and J loses 5 bases, and the interval between the two ends is 11 bases. What the work shows at the level of the full study, not this receptor alone: T-cell repertoire features combined with T-cell density were reported to predict clinical outcomes in Merkel cell carcinoma patients.

Receptors were amplified or captured by the immunoSEQ multiplex PCR assay. TCRdb re-hosts the immuneACCESS table, in-frame sequences only. Its copies lack some clones; in the studies checked, an unresolved V gene accounts for under half of them, and the cause for the rest is not known. The sample table contains under 8,000 clones; only one count was recorded for less than 95% of them. The ten largest clones take up around 2.7% of the sample. Samples came from patients with Merkel cell carcinoma. The chain uses TRBV5-4 and TRBJ1-4, and perhaps TRBD1 as D gene, on 5 matching bases. The sequenced sample consisted of tumor tissue from Merkel cell carcinoma. This receptor was identified in a human donor with Merkel cell carcinoma. The DNA sequence follows: TGTGCCAGCAGCTTGGACGGGGACTCGAATGAAAAACTGTTTTTT. This encodes CASSLDGDSNEKLFF.